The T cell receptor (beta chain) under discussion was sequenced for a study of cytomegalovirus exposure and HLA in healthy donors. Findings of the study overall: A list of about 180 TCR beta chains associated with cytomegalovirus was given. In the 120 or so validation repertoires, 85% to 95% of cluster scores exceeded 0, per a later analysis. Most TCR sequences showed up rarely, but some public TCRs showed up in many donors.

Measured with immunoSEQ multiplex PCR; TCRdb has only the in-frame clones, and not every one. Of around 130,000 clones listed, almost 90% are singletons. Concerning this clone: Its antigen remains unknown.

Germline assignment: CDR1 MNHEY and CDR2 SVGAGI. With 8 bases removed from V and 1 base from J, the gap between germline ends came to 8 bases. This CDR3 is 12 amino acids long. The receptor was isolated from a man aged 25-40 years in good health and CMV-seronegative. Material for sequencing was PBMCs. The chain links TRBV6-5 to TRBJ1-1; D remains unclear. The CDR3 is CASGRGNTEAFF. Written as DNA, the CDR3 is TGTGCCAGCGGACGGGGGAACACTGAAGCTTTCTTT.